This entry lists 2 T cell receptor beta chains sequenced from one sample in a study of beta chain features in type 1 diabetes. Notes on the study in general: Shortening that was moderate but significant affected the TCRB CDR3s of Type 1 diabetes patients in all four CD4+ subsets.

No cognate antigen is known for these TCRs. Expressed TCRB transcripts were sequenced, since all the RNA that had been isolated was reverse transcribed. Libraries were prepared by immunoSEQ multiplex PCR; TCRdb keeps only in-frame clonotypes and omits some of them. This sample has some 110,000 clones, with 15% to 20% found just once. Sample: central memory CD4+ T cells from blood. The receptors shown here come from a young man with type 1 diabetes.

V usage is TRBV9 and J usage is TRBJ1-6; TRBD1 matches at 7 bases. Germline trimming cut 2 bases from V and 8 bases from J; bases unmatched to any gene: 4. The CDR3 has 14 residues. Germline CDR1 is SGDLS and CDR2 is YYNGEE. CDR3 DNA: TGTGCCAGCAGCGTCAGACAGGGAGATTCACCCCTCCACTTT. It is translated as CASSVRQGDSPLHF.

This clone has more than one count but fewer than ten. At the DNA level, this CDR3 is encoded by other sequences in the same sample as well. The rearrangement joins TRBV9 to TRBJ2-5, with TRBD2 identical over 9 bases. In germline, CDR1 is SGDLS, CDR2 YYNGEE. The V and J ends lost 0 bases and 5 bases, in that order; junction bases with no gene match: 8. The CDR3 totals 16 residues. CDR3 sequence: CASSVGRRGGPETQYF. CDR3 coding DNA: TGTGCCAGCAGCGTAGGGCGGCGGGGGGGCCCCGAGACCCAGTACTTC.